Below, 21 T cell receptor beta chains from the same sample are listed, as sequenced in a study of neurological immune-mediated disorders. TCRdb redid the calling of the 5' RACE reads with MiXCR, one entry per CDR3 protein. This sample yields about 55,000 distinct CDR3 sequences, of which more than 3% are seen a single time; 1.5% to 2% belongs to the top ten. Sequenced input: PBMCs. These receptors all come from a man aged 25-45 years with multiple sclerosis.

In this sample, this clonotype turned up many times. The rearrangement links TRBV6-5 to TRBJ1-1; TRBD1 matches 7 bases. The V gene end was trimmed by 6 bases and the J gene end by 2 bases; junction bases not matched to a gene: 15. Germline CDR1 reads MNHEY; CDR2 reads SVGAGI. The CDR3 runs to 17 residues. The CDR3 nucleotides read TGTGCCAGCAGGCGGTCCTCCGGAGGAGGGGGCAACACTGAAGCTTTCTTT. The encoded protein is CASRRSSGGGGNTEAFF.

A few counts support this clonotype. The conserved phenylalanine or tryptophan normally closing the CDR3 is absent here, so this likely arose from a read error. The genes are TRBV6-5 and TRBJ1-3, with D possibly matching TRBD1 (5 bases). Trimming cost V 5 bases and J 1 base, with 12 bases left between them. Looked up from germline, CDR1 is MNHEY and CDR2 is SVGAGI. The CDR3 totals 15 residues. In DNA, the CDR3 is TGTGCCAGCAGTCCACTTCCAGGGTCTGGAAACACCATATATATT. Encoded protein: CASSPLPGSGNTIYI.

About this clonotype: A much larger clone is a single base away; this may be a read error. This chain links TRBV2 with TRBJ2-7; 11 nucleotides agree with TRBD2. Germline CDR1 is SNHLY and CDR2 is FYNNEI. The CDR3 is 15 amino acids. CDR3 in amino acids: CASSRTSGPSCEQYF. The DNA of the CDR3 is TGTGCCAGCAGTCGGACTAGCGGGCCCTCCTGCGAGCAGTACTTC.

This clonotype was detected ten times or more. The rearrangement links TRBV20-1 to TRBJ1-6, with TRBD1 matching 7 bases. The V gene's germline CDR1 is DFQATT and CDR2 SNEGSKA (reference sequence). This CDR3 is built from 13 residues. The junction had 0 bases not matched to a gene; V was cut back by 1 base and J by 6 bases. The CDR3 DNA reads TGCAGTGCTAGAGGACAGGGTAATTCACCCCTCCACTTT. Translation: CSARGQGNSPLHF.

This clonotype was seen many times. The chain uses TRBV25-1 and TRBJ2-5, with unresolved D. CDR3 length equals 10 residues. Germline loops: CDR1 MGHDK, CDR2 SYGVNS. Trimming removed 3 bases from V and 11 bases from J, with 7 bases in between. The CDR3 bases are TGTGCCAGCAGTGATCCTTTACAGTACTTC. Amino acid sequence: CASSDPLQYF.

The sample holds many counts of this clonotype. The chain employs TRBV6-5 and TRBJ2-3, with 7 bases lining up with TRBD1. J lost 5 bases, V lost 5 bases, and 10 bases had no gene match. There are 15 residues in the CDR3. Per germline, CDR1 MNHEY and CDR2 SVGAGI. Here the CDR3 DNA reads TGTGCCAGCAGTCGATTCGACAGGGTGGGAGATACGCAGTATTTT. Amino acids: CASSRFDRVGDTQYF.

Ten or more counts support this clonotype. The chain combines TRBV5-1 with TRBJ1-2, with 7 bases that match TRBD1. This CDR3 contains 14 residues. CDR1 SGHRS and CDR2 YFSETQ come from the germline V gene. The junction had 3 bases not matched to a gene; V was cut back by 4 bases and J by 0 bases. CDR3 DNA: TGCGCCAGCAGCCCGGGACAGCCTAACTATGGCTACACCTTC. This codes for CASSPGQPNYGYTF.

This clonotype was counted ten times or more. This chain connects TRBV6-5 to TRBJ1-2, with 9 bases aligning to TRBD1. Germline CDR1 is MNHEY and CDR2 is SVGAGI. The CDR3 loop spans 14 amino acids. The J segment lost 4 bases and the V segment lost 2 bases, leaving 2 bases of the junction unmatched. The CDR3 loop is CASSYGTGFYGYTF. As DNA, the CDR3 is TGTGCCAGCAGTTACGGGACAGGGTTCTATGGCTACACCTTC.

To note about this clonotype: This clone may be a read error of a much larger clone one base away. This rearrangement joins TRBV9 to TRBJ2-5, with a weak D call TRBD2 (6 bases). Trimming stripped 3 bases from V and 4 bases from J, with 16 bases between. The CDR3 covers 15 residues. Looked up from germline, CDR1 is SGDLS and CDR2 is YYNGEE. The CDR3: CASSDSGKGGETQYF. Written as DNA, the CDR3 is TGTGCCAGCAGCGACTCGGGGAAGGGAGGAGAGACCCAGTACTTC. The full variable domain, its missing parts supplied by reference TRBV9 and TRBJ2-5, is DSGVTQTPKHLITATGQRVTLRCSPRSGDLSVYWYQQSLDQGLQFLIQYYNGEERAKGNILERFSAQQFPDLHSELNLSSLELGDSALYFCASSDSGKGGETQYFGPGTRLLVL.

This clonotype was detected ten times or more. V gene TRBV20-1 combines with J gene TRBJ2-1, with 11 nucleotides matching TRBD2. The V and J ends lost 1 base and 4 bases, in that order; junction bases with no gene match: 15. Germline V lookup: CDR1 DFQATT, CDR2 SNEGSKA (reference sequence). The CDR3 spans 19 residues. The CDR3 sequence is CSARGPWASGGPKYNEQFF. CDR3 DNA sequence: TGCAGTGCTAGAGGTCCTTGGGCTAGCGGGGGGCCCAAGTACAATGAGCAGTTCTTC.

There are a few counts of this clonotype. This rearrangement joins TRBV2 to TRBJ2-3; 8 positions agree with TRBD2. The CDR3 runs 14 residues. Germline loops: CDR1 SNHLY, CDR2 FYNNEI. V was clipped by 8 bases and J by 0 bases; unmatched bases: 4. The CDR3 region has the DNA TGTGCCAGCGGTAGCGGGGTTAGCACAGATACGCAGTATTTT. This gives the protein CASGSGVSTDTQYF.

This clonotype came up many times. The rearrangement joins TRBV28 to TRBJ2-3; 8 nucleotides agree with TRBD2. The CDR3 contains 16 residues. Germline V lookup: CDR1 MDHEN, CDR2 SYDVKM. J gave up 2 bases and V 3 bases, and 7 bases lay outside the gene matches. Here the CDR3 reads CASSFNGGGPTDTQYF. The DNA for the CDR3 is TGTGCCAGCAGTTTTAATGGCGGGGGGCCCACAGATACGCAGTATTTT.

This clonotype was observed many times. The V call is TRBV9, the J call TRBJ2-7; D may be TRBD1 or TRBD2 (5 bases each). Germline V gene sequence: CDR1 SGDLS, CDR2 YYNGEE. V dropped 3 bases and J dropped 3 bases, with 13 bases sitting between them. The CDR3 consists of 14 residues. CDR3 DNA sequence: TGTGCCAGCAGCGCCACAGGAGGTGGCTACGAGCAGTACTTC. Protein product: CASSATGGGYEQYF.

This clonotype appeared many times. The chain is built from TRBV20-1 and TRBJ1-2, with D possibly matching TRBD1 (6 bases). V dropped 3 bases and J dropped 2 bases, with 13 bases sitting between them. The CDR3 has 14 residues. The germline gives CDR1 DFQATT, CDR2 SNEGSKA (reference sequence). The CDR3 DNA follows: TGCAGTGCTAGTGCACAGGGCCAAAACTATGGCTACACCTTC. This gives the protein CSASAQGQNYGYTF.

This clonotype came up many times. The V call is TRBV3-1, the J call TRBJ1-1, with a tentative D call TRBD1 (6 bases). Trimming took 5 bases from V and 4 from J, leaving 14 bases between them. Germline V gene lookup returns CDR1 LGHDT and CDR2 YNNKEL (reference sequence). The CDR3 is 14 residues long. The CDR3 DNA is TGTGCCAGCAGCGGAGGAGGGGGGCTCACTGAAGCTTTCTTT. It is translated as CASSGGGGLTEAFF.

This clonotype is termed medium-sized. V and J are TRBV6-5 and TRBJ2-5; D is perhaps TRBD2 (6 bases). V dropped 6 bases and J dropped 0 bases, with 17 bases sitting between them. The V gene's germline CDR1 is MNHEY and CDR2 SVGAGI. The CDR3 is 16 amino acids. This chain's CDR3 is CASRPRWGVDQETQYF. The CDR3 bases are TGTGCCAGCAGACCCCGCTGGGGGGTGGACCAAGAGACCCAGTACTTC.

This clonotype has just a few counts. The chain recombines TRBV12-3 or TRBV12-4 with TRBJ1-2, with D perhaps TRBD1 (5 bases). The length of the CDR3 is 16 residues. The V gene lost 4 bases and the J gene lost 4 bases, with 19 bases spanning the gap. CDR3 bases: TGTGCCAGCAGTTCGTCATCAGGGCAACGGGGCTATGGCTACACCTTC. Translated, it gives CASSSSSGQRGYGYTF.

This clonotype was seen ten or more times. The rearrangement joins TRBV9 to TRBJ1-2; TRBD1 agrees at 10 bases. Germline CDR1 reads SGDLS; CDR2 reads YYNGEE. V gave up 7 bases and J gave up 3 bases; unmatched junction bases: 6. CDR3 length: 14 residues. CDR3 region: CASSPGTGDYGYTF. The CDR3 coding sequence is TGTGCCAGCTCGCCCGGGACAGGGGACTATGGCTACACCTTC.

This clonotype was recorded at least ten times. This chain connects TRBV12-3 or TRBV12-4 to TRBJ1-1; D is uncertain. V lost 4 bases and J 3 bases, leaving 12 bases between the germline ends. The CDR3 is 14 amino acids. For the CDR3, the DNA is TGTGCCAGCAGTTCCCTTGGACCAGACACTGAAGCTTTCTTT. This codes for CASSSLGPDTEAFF.

This clonotype was detected many times. V and J are TRBV15 and TRBJ2-3; 10 bases are shared with TRBD2. The germline V gene has CDR1 LNHNV and CDR2 YYDKDF (reference sequence). The V segment lost 1 base and the J segment 1 base; nucleotides outside the gene matches: 14. The CDR3 has 20 residues. The CDR3 reads CATSRVRPSGRTARTDTQYF. The DNA for the CDR3 is TGTGCCACCAGCAGAGTCCGTCCTAGCGGGAGAACCGCACGCACAGATACGCAGTATTTT.

This clonotype was detected many times. J is TRBJ2-3 and V is TRBV5-1; D gene unclear. Germline V gives CDR1 SGHRS, CDR2 YFSETQ. CDR3 length: 13 amino acids. V lost 6 bases to trimming and J lost 4 bases, with 12 bases between them. This CDR3 reads CASNADTADTQYF. The CDR3 region has the DNA TGCGCCAGCAACGCCGACACAGCAGATACGCAGTATTTT.